This entry describes one TCR beta chain. Antigen unknown. Germline V lookup: CDR1 LNHNV, CDR2 YYDKDF (reference sequence). The V and J ends lost 0 bases and 14 bases respectively, with 12 bases between them. This CDR3 is 12 amino acids long. TCRdb redid the calling of the reads with MiXCR, one entry per CDR3 protein. The data show approximately 500,000 distinct CDR3 sequences, about 11% seen once. The sample is drawn from a study of T cell repertoires in cytomegalovirus infection. Study as a whole: Matching HLA type, along with CMV infection, was indicated by public TCR beta signatures. Study-level results: CMV-specific TCR beta clonotypes restricted by HLA-C dominated the ex vivo response. Cumulative frequency of public TCR beta families picked out carriers of CMV plus the relevant HLA.

The TCR sequence derives from a human donor in good health (CMV status not recorded). Some clones in this sample may be carry-over from other donors' samples. V and J are TRBV15 and TRBJ2-3; D unclear. Material: PBMCs. The CDR3 nucleotides read TGTGCCACCAGCAGAGATATAGGTACCCGGTATTTT. It codes for CATSRDIGTRYF.